This T cell receptor (beta chain) was recovered during a study of cytomegalovirus exposure and HLA in healthy donors. Findings of the study overall: Later analysis showed TCR association rates varying by HLA locus, highest for DRB1 and lowest for HLA-C. Later analysis suggested links between common viral pathogens and several top significant clusters. Usually a TCR sequence was rare, but some public TCRs were found in many donors.

This clone was recorded a few times. Its antigen is unidentified. This PCR relied on a set of 60 Vbeta primers and 13 Jbeta primers. Profiling relied on immunoSEQ multiplex PCR, and the TCRdb table lists in-frame clones only, not all of them. The sample lists roughly 71,000 clones, less than 65% seen once, with around 3% in the top ten. Germline loops: CDR1 MGHRA, CDR2 YSYEKL. The CDR3 has 19 residues. After removal of 2 bases from V and 3 bases from J, the junction contained 15 bases not matched to a gene. The sequence was obtained from a man younger than 45 in good health and CMV-seronegative. The specimen was PBMCs. The V call is TRBV4-1, the J call TRBJ1-1; 10 bases align to TRBD1. CDR3: CASSQTLLTGTGVYTEAFF. CDR3 nucleotide sequence: TGCGCCAGCAGCCAAACTCTTCTGACCGGGACAGGGGTGTACACTGAAGCTTTCTTT.